These 32 T cell receptor beta chains were all obtained from the same sample, sequenced in a study of CD8+ T cells in alopecia areata. Sequencing used cDNA as its template, made by extracting RNA and reverse transcribing it. Libraries were prepared by immunoSEQ multiplex PCR; TCRdb keeps only in-frame clonotypes and omits some of them. The data show 150,000 or so clones, less than 80% seen once. The specimen was CD8+ T cells sorted from blood, collected at week 0. Receptor source: a human donor with alopecia areata.

The V gene is TRBV9, the J gene TRBJ2-2, with a weak D call TRBD1 (5 bases). The CDR3 consists of 14 residues. The V gene lost 3 bases and the J gene lost 5 bases, with 11 bases spanning the gap. CDR1 SGDLS and CDR2 YYNGEE come from the germline V gene. The CDR3 sequence is CASSGQSGTGELFF. The CDR3 region has the DNA TGTGCCAGCAGCGGACAGTCCGGGACCGGGGAGCTGTTTTTT. The variable domain in full, completed from reference TRBV9 and TRBJ2-2, reads DSGVTQTPKHLITATGQRVTLRCSPRSGDLSVYWYQQSLDQGLQFLIQYYNGEERAKGNILERFSAQQFPDLHSELNLSSLELGDSALYFCASSGQSGTGELFFGEGSRLTVL.

The rearrangement uses TRBV2 and TRBJ1-2; perhaps TRBD1 as D (5 bases). V lost 8 bases and J lost 2, with 18 bases in between. CDR1 and CDR2 (germline): SNHLY, FYNNEI. CDR3 size: 15 residues. The CDR3 DNA is TGTGCCAGCGCCCCCCGTCTGGCAGGGAACTATGGCTACACCTTC. This gives the protein CASAPRLAGNYGYTF.

The chain uses TRBV29-1 and TRBJ2-7, with 7 bases fitting TRBD2. V lost 4 bases and J lost 0; bases outside the gene matches: 6. CDR3 size: 14 residues. Germline V CDR1 and CDR2: SQVTM, ANQGSEA. The DNA of the CDR3 is TGCAGCGTTGTGAGAGGCGGGGGCTCCTACGAGCAGTACTTC. Residues: CSVVRGGGSYEQYF.

This clone has just one count. The V call is TRBV27, the J call TRBJ1-2; perhaps TRBD1 as D (6 bases). The germline V gene has CDR1 MNHEY and CDR2 SMNVEV (reference sequence). V lost 3 bases and J 4 bases, leaving 12 bases between the germline ends. The CDR3 totals 14 residues. As DNA, the CDR3 is TGTGCCAGCAGTTTCGGGGGGCACGGCTATGGCTACACCTTC. It encodes CASSFGGHGYGYTF.

The chain combines TRBV7-8 with TRBJ2-5; D is perhaps TRBD2 (7 bases). The V gene's germline CDR1 is SGHVS and CDR2 FQNEAQ. With 5 bases removed from V and 3 bases from J, the gap between germline ends came to 31 bases. The CDR3 runs 20 residues. The CDR3 coding sequence is TGTGCCAGCAGCCCACTCGATAATAGGACTAGATGGGGGGCCAAAGAGACCCAGTACTTC. It encodes CASSPLDNRTRWGAKETQYF.

V gene TRBV13 combines with J gene TRBJ2-3; perhaps TRBD1 as D (6 bases). Germline V lookup: CDR1 PRHDT, CDR2 FYEKMQ (reference sequence). This CDR3 spans 13 amino acids. V was shortened by 6 bases and J by 6 bases, with 13 bases between the two germline ends. The CDR3 bases are TGTGCCAGCAGACCTCGACAGGTGGATACGCAGTATTTT. This translates into CASRPRQVDTQYF.

The J gene is TRBJ2-1, the V gene TRBV13; D gene ambiguous. The CDR3 contains 12 residues. Germline V gene sequence: CDR1 PRHDT, CDR2 FYEKMQ (reference sequence). Between the trimmed V and J ends, which lost 7 bases and 5 bases, there was a span of 9 bases. The CDR3: CASIGPNNEQFF. The CDR3 DNA reads TGTGCCAGCATTGGGCCAAACAATGAGCAGTTCTTC.

V usage is TRBV6-5 and J usage is TRBJ1-1; the D is unclear. The CDR3 contains 15 residues. Germline V gene lookup returns CDR1 MNHEY and CDR2 SVGAGI. Between the trimmed V and J ends, which lost 0 bases and 0 bases, there was a span of 8 bases. The CDR3 spells CASSYSGRMNTEAFF. Written as DNA, the CDR3 is TGTGCCAGCAGTTACTCTGGCAGAATGAACACTGAAGCTTTCTTT.

J is TRBJ2-7 and V is TRBV9; D unresolved. The CDR3 is made up of 14 amino acids. Trimming removed 0 bases at V and 4 bases at J, with 11 bases between. Germline assignment: CDR1 SGDLS and CDR2 YYNGEE. The CDR3 DNA follows: TGTGCCAGCAGCGTAGGGGCCGGCAGTTACGAGCAGTACTTC. Translated: CASSVGAGSYEQYF.

This clone was observed a handful of times. The chain combines TRBV13 with TRBJ1-2; D gene unclear. CDR1 and CDR2 from the germline V gene are PRHDT and FYEKMQ (reference sequence). The CDR3 sequence is 14 residues long. V dropped 2 bases and J dropped 5 bases, with 12 bases sitting between them. The CDR3 DNA follows: TGTGCCAGCAGCTTAAGGTCGCCGGAGTATGGCTACACCTTC. It specifies CASSLRSPEYGYTF. Looking up the rest from reference TRBV13 and TRBJ1-2 gives the full variable domain: AAGVIQSPRHLIKEKRETATLKCYPIPRHDTVYWYQQGPGQDPQFLISFYEKMQSDKGSIPDRFSAQQFSDYHSELNMSSLELGDSALYFCASSLRSPEYGYTFGSGTRLTVV.

This clone was seen only a few times. The chain has TRBV5-6 and TRBJ2-2; D ambiguous. The CDR3 contains 13 residues. Germline loops: CDR1 SGHDT, CDR2 YYEEEE. V shed 5 bases and J shed 4 bases, with 9 bases lying between them. CDR3 coding DNA: TGTGCCAGCAGTACAGCTTTCACCGGGGAGCTGTTTTTT. Its translation is CASSTAFTGELFF.

The chain is built from TRBV13 and TRBJ2-3; 8 bases line up with TRBD2. Germline V gene lookup returns CDR1 PRHDT and CDR2 FYEKMQ (reference sequence). After removal of 4 bases from V and 3 bases from J, the junction contained 6 bases not matched to a gene. This CDR3 comprises 15 residues. CDR3 sequence reads: CASSYGTSGTDTQYF. The CDR3 nucleotides are TGTGCCAGCAGCTACGGGACTAGTGGTACAGATACGCAGTATTTT.

The chain recombines TRBV6-4 with TRBJ1-1; no clear D. CDR1 MRHNA and CDR2 SNTAGT come from the germline V gene. The CDR3 length is 13 residues. Deletions cut 0 bases from V and 1 base from J, with 3 bases between. The CDR3 DNA reads as TGTGCCAGCAGTGACTCTTGGAACACTGAAGCTTTCTTT. Protein: CASSDSWNTEAFF.

In this sample, this clone turned up a few times. J is TRBJ2-7 and V is TRBV10-3; perhaps TRBD1 as D (6 bases). Trimming removed 2 bases at V and 7 bases at J, with 21 bases between. This CDR3 is built from 16 residues. The V gene's germline CDR1 is ENHRY and CDR2 SYGVKD. CDR3 loop: CAISETPRGVAKEQYF. The CDR3 DNA sequence: TGTGCCATCAGTGAGACTCCCAGGGGAGTAGCGAAGGAGCAGTACTTC.

The chain has TRBV5-6 and TRBJ2-5, with TRBD2 identical over 11 bases. V lost 4 bases, J lost 5 bases, and 10 bases stayed unmatched. This CDR3 has 16 residues. Germline V gene data show CDR1 as SGHDT and CDR2 as YYEEEE. For the CDR3, the DNA is TGTGCCAGCAGCGACCACACTAGCGGGGGATTCGAGACCCAGTACTTC. Its translation is CASSDHTSGGFETQYF.

This chain links TRBV6-6 with TRBJ2-5; TRBD2 aligns across 7 bases. V trimming: 5 bases; J trimming: 2 bases; junction bases outside the gene matches: 8. CDR1 MNHNY and CDR2 SVGAGI come from the germline V gene (reference sequence). The CDR3 runs 15 residues. The CDR3 coding sequence is TGTGCCAGCAGTGAGGAGCGGGGTCAACAAGAGACCCAGTACTTC. Translated, it gives CASSEERGQQETQYF.

V usage is TRBV30 and J usage is TRBJ1-5; maybe TRBD1 (6 bases). The V gene's germline CDR1 is GTSNPN and CDR2 SVGIG (reference sequence). The CDR3 consists of 15 residues. V dropped 1 base and J dropped 4 bases, with 14 bases sitting between them. The CDR3 loop reads CAWSDEGGGNQPQHF. The DNA of the CDR3 is TGTGCCTGGAGTGATGAAGGGGGAGGGAATCAGCCCCAGCATTTT.

The chain employs TRBV29-1 and TRBJ1-2; no firm D call. This CDR3 spans 14 amino acids. Trimming removed 0 bases at V and 5 bases at J, with 13 bases between. Germline CDR1 and CDR2: SQVTM and ANQGSEA. The CDR3 region is CSVEDLFPSYGYTF. CDR3 sequence (DNA): TGCAGCGTTGAAGATTTGTTTCCGTCTTATGGCTACACCTTC. The full variable domain, rest sourced from reference TRBV29-1 and TRBJ1-2, is SAVISQKPSRDICQRGTSLTIQCQVDSQVTMMFWYRQQPGQSLTLIATANQGSEATYESGFVIDKFPISRPNLTFSTLTVSNMSPEDSSIYLCSVEDLFPSYGYTFGSGTRLTVV.

The gene calls are TRBV13 and TRBJ2-2; 7 bases are shared with TRBD2. Germline assignment: CDR1 PRHDT and CDR2 FYEKMQ (reference sequence). This CDR3 is built from 18 residues. J was trimmed by 3 bases and V by 3 bases; bases with no gene match: 13. The CDR3 bases are TGTGCCAGCAGCTTGGGACTAAGTCCGGGGGAGCACACCGGGGAGCTGTTTTTT. Translated: CASSLGLSPGEHTGELFF.

This clone was detected once. The J gene is TRBJ1-4, the V gene TRBV2, with 8 bases lining up with TRBD1. This CDR3 has 15 amino acids. Germline assignment: CDR1 SNHLY and CDR2 FYNNEI. With V trimmed by 11 bases and J by 5 bases, 13 bases remained unmatched. The CDR3 region is CAGGTGTGRNEKLFF. In DNA form, the CDR3 reads TGTGCCGGGGGGACAGGTACAGGACGGAATGAAAAACTGTTTTTT.

This clone was seen only once. The V call is TRBV27, the J call TRBJ2-7; tentative D call: TRBD1 (6 bases). V was clipped by 3 bases and J by 7 bases, with 7 bases between them. The CDR3 is made up of 11 amino acids. Germline CDR1 MNHEY, CDR2 SMNVEV (reference sequence). The CDR3 nucleotides read TGTGCCAGCAGTTTGGGGACAGAGCAGTACTTC. Its protein is CASSLGTEQYF.

This clone was seen more than once but under ten times. The chain carries TRBV30 and TRBJ1-5, with D tentatively TRBD1 (6 bases). The CDR3 has 13 amino acids. The germline CDR1 and CDR2 sequences are GTSNPN and SVGIG (reference sequence). V lost 1 base and J lost 7, with 11 bases in between. CDR3 in amino acids: CAWSDRAWQPQHF. The CDR3 DNA sequence: TGTGCCTGGAGTGACAGGGCATGGCAGCCCCAGCATTTT.

Concerning this clone itself: The junction shows a germline mismatch at one end, possibly a read error. The CDR3 region is CASGLTGTGHYEQYF. Written as DNA, the CDR3 is TGTGCCAGCGGTTTAACGGGGACAGGCCACTACGAGCAGTACTTC. The chain employs TRBV27 and TRBJ2-7, with TRBD1 matching over 8 bases. The germline V gene has CDR1 MNHEY and CDR2 SMNVEV (reference sequence). CDR3 length: 15 residues.

This chain connects TRBV5-8 to TRBJ1-2; tentative D call: TRBD1 (6 bases). V gave up 3 bases and J gave up 3 bases, with 12 bases separating them. Germline CDR1 reads SGHTS; CDR2 reads YDEGEE. There are 14 residues in the CDR3. Written as DNA, the CDR3 is TGTGCCAGCAGCTCGGACAGAGCCTACTATGGCTACACCTTC. As protein: CASSSDRAYYGYTF.

This clone has more than one count but fewer than ten. The gene calls are TRBV27 and TRBJ2-2, with TRBD2 as a possible D gene (5 bases). Germline values: CDR1 MNHEY, CDR2 SMNVEV (reference sequence). V dropped 5 bases and J dropped 6 bases, with 10 bases sitting between them. There are 13 residues in the CDR3. CDR3: CASSDSRAGELFF. CDR3 DNA: TGTGCCAGCAGTGACTCGCGGGCCGGGGAGCTGTTTTTT.

The chain links TRBV30 to TRBJ1-1, with D hard to call. This CDR3 region has 10 residues. Trimming took 4 bases from V and 6 from J, leaving 6 bases between them. Germline assignment: CDR1 GTSNPN and CDR2 SVGIG (reference sequence). CDR3 DNA sequence: TGTGCCTGGATCTCTGCTGAAGCTTTCTTT. This translates into CAWISAEAFF.

V gene TRBV29-1 combines with J gene TRBJ1-2, with 8 nucleotides matching TRBD1. CDR3 length equals 12 residues. J lost 3 bases, V lost 6 bases, and 3 bases had no gene match. In germline, CDR1 is SQVTM, CDR2 ANQGSEA. Here the CDR3 reads CSVRTGYYGYTF. The CDR3, as DNA: TGCAGCGTCCGGACAGGGTACTATGGCTACACCTTC.

The chain carries TRBV27 and TRBJ1-1; TRBD1 matches 7 bases. Germline assignment: CDR1 MNHEY and CDR2 SMNVEV (reference sequence). This CDR3 region has 14 residues. Germline trimming cut 1 base from V and 7 bases from J; bases unmatched to any gene: 6. The CDR3 nucleotides read TGTGCCAGCAGTTTATATCCGGGACAGTATGAAGCTTTCTTT. This encodes CASSLYPGQYEAFF.

The sample holds one count of this clone. The chain recombines TRBV25-1 with TRBJ2-7; 7 bases align to TRBD1. The V gene's germline CDR1 is MGHDK and CDR2 SYGVNS. This CDR3 contains 13 residues. Losses at the gene ends were 6 bases for V and 1 base for J; bases not matched to a gene: 3. CDR3 DNA sequence: TGTGCCAGCAGAGACAGGGTTTCCTACGAGCAGTACTTC. This translates into CASRDRVSYEQYF.

J is TRBJ2-1 and V is TRBV14, with D possibly TRBD2 on 6 matching bases. CDR3 size: 15 residues. Germline V lookup: CDR1 SGHDN, CDR2 FVKESK. The V end lost 1 base, the J end lost 0 bases, and 7 bases lay between the germline ends. The DNA of the CDR3 is TGTGCCAGCAGCCAAGGCGGGGTCTCCTACAATGAGCAGTTCTTC. The encoded protein is CASSQGGVSYNEQFF.

The CDR3 is CASSRQGAKNIQYF. The DNA of the CDR3 is TGTGCCAGCAGTCGACAGGGGGCCAAAAACATTCAGTACTTC. The chain uses TRBV2 and TRBJ2-4; TRBD1 aligns across 8 bases. Trimming cost V 5 bases and J 1 base; bases outside gene matches: 1. This CDR3 has 14 amino acids. CDR1 SNHLY and CDR2 FYNNEI come from the germline V gene.

In regard to this clone: Other DNA sequences in the sample encode the same CDR3. V usage is TRBV5-6 and J usage is TRBJ1-2; D is possibly TRBD1 (5 bases). V gave up 2 bases and J gave up 2 bases, with 10 bases separating them. Germline lookup yields CDR1 SGHDT and CDR2 YYEEEE. This CDR3 comprises 14 residues. The CDR3 DNA follows: TGTGCCAGCAGCTTTGGGACGGGGAACTATGGCTACACCTTC. This encodes CASSFGTGNYGYTF.